The rows below give T cell receptor beta chains drawn from one sample of a study of CD8 T cells in Susac syndrome. A single record per CDR3 protein comes from TCRdb applying MiXCR to the immunoSEQ multiplex PCR reads. The sample includes around 70,000 distinct CDR3 sequences, around 96% seen only once; the top ten take about 0.61%. Sequencing input: CD8+ T cells from PBMCs. The receptor set was obtained from a human donor with multiple sclerosis. Both conserved end residues are part of each CDR3. Each record gives: J gene, V gene, D gene, clone size, CDR3 protein, CDR3 DNA. A D gene is named only where the DNA matches it firmly. Not every row has a clone size; where given, it reads once, few, many or a size class.

j_call: TRBJ2-7
v_call: TRBV27
d_call: NA
clone_size: NA
cdr3_aa: CASSLTPAAYEQYF
cdr3_nt: TGTGCCAGCAGTTTAACTCCGGCGGCCTACGAGCAGTACTTC

j_call: TRBJ2-2
v_call: TRBV7-9
d_call: TRBD1
clone_size: NA
cdr3_aa: CASSPGQGADTGELFF
cdr3_nt: TGTGCCAGCAGCCCCGGACAGGGGGCGGACACCGGGGAGCTGTTTTTT

j_call: TRBJ2-2
v_call: TRBV6-5
d_call: TRBD1
clone_size: NA
cdr3_aa: CASKETGDTGELFF
cdr3_nt: TGTGCCAGTAAAGAGACAGGGGATACCGGGGAGCTGTTTTTT

j_call: TRBJ1-5
v_call: TRBV30
d_call: NA
clone_size: NA
cdr3_aa: CAWSVQGRQPQHF
cdr3_nt: TGTGCCTGGAGTGTACAGGGTAGGCAGCCCCAGCATTTT

j_call: TRBJ2-7
v_call: TRBV27
d_call: TRBD1
clone_size: few
cdr3_aa: CASSTPTGTETYEQYF
cdr3_nt: TGTGCCAGCAGTACCCCTACCGGGACAGAAACCTACGAGCAGTACTTC

j_call: TRBJ2-7
v_call: TRBV7-9
d_call: NA
clone_size: NA
cdr3_aa: CASSPRQGPYEQYF
cdr3_nt: TGTGCCAGCAGCCCCCGGCAGGGGCCCTACGAGCAGTACTTC

j_call: TRBJ2-7
v_call: TRBV7-8
d_call: NA
clone_size: few
cdr3_aa: CASSSDYEQYF
cdr3_nt: TGTGCCAGCAGCTCCGACTACGAGCAGTACTTC

j_call: TRBJ2-7
v_call: TRBV2
d_call: NA
clone_size: NA
cdr3_aa: CASSYTGASYEQYF
cdr3_nt: TGTGCCAGCAGTTATACAGGAGCATCCTACGAGCAGTACTTC

j_call: TRBJ2-1
v_call: TRBV6-5
d_call: NA
clone_size: once
cdr3_aa: CASTREIGSYNEQFF
cdr3_nt: TGTGCCAGCACCCGGGAGATCGGCTCCTACAATGAGCAGTTCTTC

j_call: TRBJ2-1
v_call: TRBV13
d_call: NA
clone_size: NA
cdr3_aa: CASNFLGTSQFF
cdr3_nt: TGTGCCAGCAATTTCTTGGGGACTTCTCAGTTCTTC

j_call: TRBJ1-4
v_call: TRBV25-1
d_call: NA
clone_size: NA
cdr3_aa: CASSRAIGQQVKLFF
cdr3_nt: TGTGCCAGCAGCCGAGCAATTGGACAGCAAGTAAAACTGTTTTTT

j_call: TRBJ2-7
v_call: TRBV20-1
d_call: TRBD2
clone_size: NA
cdr3_aa: CSARGTSDPSGYYEQYF
cdr3_nt: TGCAGTGCTAGAGGAACTAGCGACCCTAGCGGGTACTACGAGCAGTACTTC

j_call: TRBJ2-3
v_call: TRBV7-8
d_call: TRBD1
clone_size: NA
cdr3_aa: CASSLSGQGGTDTQYF
cdr3_nt: TGTGCCAGCAGCTTATCAGGACAGGGAGGAACAGATACGCAGTATTTT